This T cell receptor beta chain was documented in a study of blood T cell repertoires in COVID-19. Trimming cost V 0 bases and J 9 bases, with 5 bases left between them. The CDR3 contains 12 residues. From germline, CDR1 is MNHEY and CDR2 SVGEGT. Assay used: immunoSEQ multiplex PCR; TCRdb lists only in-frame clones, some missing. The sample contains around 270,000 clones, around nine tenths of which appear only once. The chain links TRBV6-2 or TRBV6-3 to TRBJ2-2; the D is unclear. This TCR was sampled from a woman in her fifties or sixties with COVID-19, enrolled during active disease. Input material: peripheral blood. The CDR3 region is CASSYSSRELFF. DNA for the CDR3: TGTGCCAGCAGTTACTCGTCTCGGGAGCTGTTTTTT.